The rows below give T cell receptor beta chains drawn from one sample of a study of shared clonotypes between healthy human individuals. Sequenced by immunoSEQ multiplex PCR; TCRdb stores in-frame clones only, minus some. The sample includes under 1,100,000 clones, around 78% of them seen just once. The sequenced sample consisted of memory CD4+ T cells from PBMCs. The receptors stem from a man between 18 and 35 years old in good health. Some clones in this sample may be carry-over from other donors' samples. Both conserved end residues are part of each CDR3. D genes are given only for firm matches. Expanded clones are given a class, and other clones once, few, many or no size at all.

NA,TRBJ1-1,TRBV27,NA,TGTGCCAGCCGAGAGGGATACAGGACCGACACTGAAGCTTTCTTT,CASREGYRTDTEAFF
NA,TRBJ2-3,TRBV5-4,TRBD1,TGTGCCAGCAGCTCCCAGACAGGGACAGATACGCAGTATTTT,CASSSQTGTDTQYF
once,TRBJ1-1,TRBV11-2,NA,TGTGCCAGCAGCTTGCGGGGATCCATGAACACTGAAGCTTTCTTT,CASSLRGSMNTEAFF
NA,TRBJ2-1,TRBV7-9,NA,TGTGCCAGCAGCATCTGGGGCGGGAATCTGAATGAGCAGTTCTTC,CASSIWGGNLNEQFF
NA,TRBJ2-3,TRBV6-1,TRBD1,TGTGCCAGCATTCGAGGGACAGGGATAACAGATACGCAGTATTTT,CASIRGTGITDTQYF
few,TRBJ2-1,TRBV7-3,TRBD2,TGTGCCAGCAGCTTAGCAGCGGGAGAGCAGTTCTTC,CASSLAAGEQFF
NA,TRBJ1-1,TRBV6-6,NA,TGTGCCAGCAGTTATGGACAGACGAACACTGAAGCTTTCTTT,CASSYGQTNTEAFF
few,TRBJ1-3,TRBV11-2,NA,TGTGCCAGCAGCTTATTTGGAGCCGCGGCTTATAAAAACACCATATATTTT,CASSLFGAAAYKNTIYF
NA,TRBJ2-3,TRBV25-1,TRBD2,TGTGCCAGCAGTGAACCTAGCGGGAGCGGGGATACGCAGTATTTT,CASSEPSGSGDTQYF
NA,TRBJ2-7,TRBV27,NA,TGTGCCAGCAGTTTGGCAGGCCATTCCACCTTCTCCTACGAGCAGTACTTC,CASSLAGHSTFSYEQYF
once,TRBJ2-7,TRBV6-5,TRBD2,TGTGCCAGCACAAAAGCGGGAGGGTCCTACGAGCAGTACTTC,CASTKAGGSYEQYF
NA,TRBJ1-1,TRBV7-3,TRBD1,TGTGCCAGCAGACAGGGGGCGGGTACTGAAGCTTTCTTT,CASRQGAGTEAFF
NA,TRBJ2-4,TRBV2,NA,TGTGCCAGCAGTGAAGGGGTTAGCTTAGTCATTCAGTACTTC,CASSEGVSLVIQYF
once,TRBJ2-7,TRBV6-6,TRBD2,TGTGCCAGCACCCATAGCGGGAGGGCCTACGAGCAGTACTTC,CASTHSGRAYEQYF
NA,TRBJ1-1,TRBV29-1,NA,TGCAGCGGCCGGGACGACTTGAACACTGAAGCTTTCTTT,CSGRDDLNTEAFF
NA,TRBJ1-2,TRBV7-6,TRBD1,TGTGCCAGCAGCTTCCAACAGGGGAACTATGGCTACACCTTC,CASSFQQGNYGYTF
NA,TRBJ1-5,TRBV6-6,TRBD1,TGTGCCAGCAGTGCACAGGGGGCTCGCAATCAGCCCCAGCATTTT,CASSAQGARNQPQHF
NA,TRBJ2-1,TRBV28,TRBD2,TGTGCCAGCAGTCTAGGACTAGCGGGAGGCGATGAGCAGTTCTTC,CASSLGLAGGDEQFF
NA,TRBJ2-7,TRBV5-1,NA,TGCGCCAGCAGCCAAGAACCCGGGGGCTACTACGAGCAGTACTTC,CASSQEPGGYYEQYF
once,TRBJ2-5,TRBV4-2,NA,TGTGCCAGCAGCCAAGATCTTACGGAGACCCAGTACTTC,CASSQDLTETQYF
NA,TRBJ1-2,TRBV5-1,NA,TGCGCCAGCAGCCTAAACGGGCCTCCCTCACGCACGGGCTACACCTTC,CASSLNGPPSRTGYTF
NA,TRBJ1-2,TRBV5-1,TRBD1,TGCGCCAGCAGCGGAGGGGGCGCAGGGGGCGATGGCTACACCTTC,CASSGGGAGGDGYTF
NA,TRBJ1-2,TRBV28,NA,TGTGCCAGCAGTTTGATGGGGATCTATGGCTACACCTTC,CASSLMGIYGYTF
NA,TRBJ1-5,TRBV7-2,NA,TGTGCCAGCAGCCCCGGGGGGGCAGTTCATCAGCCCCAGCATTTT,CASSPGGAVHQPQHF
NA,TRBJ2-1,TRBV7-2,NA,TGTGCCAGCAGCTTCCGCTACAATGAGCAGTTCTTC,CASSFRYNEQFF
NA,TRBJ2-1,TRBV5-1,TRBD2,TGCGCCAGCAGCTTGGTGTCCAGCGGGGGGAACAATGAGCAGTTCTTC,CASSLVSSGGNNEQFF
NA,TRBJ2-7,TRBV27,TRBD2,TGTGCCAGCAGTTTAGGCGGGAGGGGCTACGAGCAGTACTTC,CASSLGGRGYEQYF
once,TRBJ2-3,TRBV9,TRBD2,TGTGCCAGCAGCGTAGAGCGGGGGGACACAGATACGCAGTATTTT,CASSVERGDTDTQYF